This TCR beta chain was observed in a study of Tregs in tolerant kidney transplant recipients. Regarding the study as a whole: Findings come from small patient numbers and require larger validation. Biological reproducibility was not directly addressed, but technical replication error appeared minimal.

Some clones are missing from TCRdb's copy, which holds only in-frame ones; the method was immunoSEQ multiplex PCR. The sample lists about 240,000 clones, approximately 84% seen once, with less than 0.75% in the top ten. To note about this clone: Its antigen remains unidentified.

V trimming: 4 bases; J trimming: 0 bases; junction bases outside the gene matches: 10. CDR3 length equals 17 residues. Per germline, CDR1 SGHRS and CDR2 YFSETQ. Sequencing was carried out using CD4+ T cells from blood. The chain employs TRBV5-1 and TRBJ2-1; 7 bases match TRBD1. This clonotype originated in a human donor in good health. Here the CDR3 DNA reads TGCGCCAGCAGCATGAAACAGACAGGGAGCTCCTACAATGAGCAGTTCTTC. It translates to CASSMKQTGSSYNEQFF.